This T cell receptor (beta chain) was observed in a study of blood T cell repertoires in COVID-19. Study summary: PBMCs, B-cell-depleted T cells, or T cells provided the cDNA or gDNA that made up the material.

V was trimmed by 6 bases and J by 2 bases, leaving 6 bases between them. Germline CDR1 KGHDR, CDR2 SFDVKD. The CDR3 extends over 12 amino acids. Per the original methods: Quantification of nucleated cells was approximated via reference gene primer amplification. TCRdb's copy holds only in-frame clones and misses some; the assay was immunoSEQ multiplex PCR. V, J and clone size are taken as reported in that table, and D and trimming were inferred from the DNA itself. The profile covers about 240,000 clones, with around 84% appearing a single time and around 3.4% taken by the ten largest. The TCR originated in a woman aged 18 to 35 with acute or convalescent COVID-19. This chain links TRBV24-1 with TRBJ1-1, with D uncertain. Sequenced: peripheral blood. The DNA of the CDR3 is TGTGCCACCAGTAGTAGTAACACTGAAGCTTTCTTT. It is translated as CATSSSNTEAFF.